This is a list of T cell receptor beta chains from one sample in a study of beta chain features in type 1 diabetes. TCRdb keeps only in-frame clones here, not all; method: immunoSEQ multiplex PCR. The sample records some 360,000 clones, 9.6% being singletons. Sequencing used central memory CD4+ T cells from blood. These receptors were taken from a man younger than 40 with type 1 diabetes. CDR3s include the opening cysteine and the closing phenylalanine or tryptophan. D genes are given only for firm matches. Size is omitted from some rows. Given values are once, few, many or a class for expanded clones.

d_gene	j_gene	v_gene	abundance	CDR3nt	CDR3aa
TRBD1	TRBJ2-1	TRBV10-3	many	TGTGCCATCTGGGACCGGGACAGTTACAATGAGCAGTTCTTC	CAIWDRDSYNEQFF
-	TRBJ2-2	TRBV12-5	-	TGTGCTAGTGGTTTGGTAGTGACACCTAACACCGGGGAGCTGTTTTTT	CASGLVVTPNTGELFF
-	TRBJ2-7	TRBV9	few	TGTGCCAGCAGCGTAGGGCAGTACTACGAGCAGTACTTC	CASSVGQYYEQYF
-	TRBJ2-1	TRBV5-4	many	TGTGCCAGCAGCTCGCTGAACAATGAGCAGTTCTTC	CASSSLNNEQFF
-	TRBJ1-1	TRBV18	few	TGTGCCAGCTCACTATTGGCAGGGGACTTGAACACTGAAGCTTTCTTT	CASSLLAGDLNTEAFF
-	TRBJ2-5	TRBV7-8	few	TGTGCCAGCAGCTTAGCGGACCAAGAGACCCAGTACTTC	CASSLADQETQYF
TRBD1	TRBJ1-5	TRBV5-6	-	TGTGCCAGCAGCTTGTTTACAGGGGGGATTAGCAATCAGCCCCAGCATTTT	CASSLFTGGISNQPQHF
TRBD2	TRBJ2-1	TRBV7-2	few	TGTGCCAGCAGCTTAGTTTTATCCAGCGGGAGTGTCAATGAGCAGTTCTTC	CASSLVLSSGSVNEQFF
-	TRBJ1-6	TRBV7-2	-	TGTGCCAGCAGCTTAGGAAGTAATTCACCCCTCCACTTT	CASSLGSNSPLHF
TRBD2	TRBJ2-7	TRBV5-4	-	TGTGCCAGCAGCCCTAGCGGGAGGACGGGGGCCTACGAGCAGTACTTC	CASSPSGRTGAYEQYF
-	TRBJ1-6	TRBV2	few	TGTGCCAGCAGTGTGGGCAGGCGAAATTCACCCCTCCACTTT	CASSVGRRNSPLHF